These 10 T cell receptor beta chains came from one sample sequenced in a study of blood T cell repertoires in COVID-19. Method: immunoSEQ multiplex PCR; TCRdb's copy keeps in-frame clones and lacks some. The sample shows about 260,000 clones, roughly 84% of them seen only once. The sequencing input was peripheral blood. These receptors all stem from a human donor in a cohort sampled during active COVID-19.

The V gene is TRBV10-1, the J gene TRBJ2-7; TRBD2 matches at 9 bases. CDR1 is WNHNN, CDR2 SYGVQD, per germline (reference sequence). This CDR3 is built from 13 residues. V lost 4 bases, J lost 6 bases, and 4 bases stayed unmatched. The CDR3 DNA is TGCGCCAGCAGTGTAGCGGGGGTGGGCGAGCAGTACTTC. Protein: CASSVAGVGEQYF.

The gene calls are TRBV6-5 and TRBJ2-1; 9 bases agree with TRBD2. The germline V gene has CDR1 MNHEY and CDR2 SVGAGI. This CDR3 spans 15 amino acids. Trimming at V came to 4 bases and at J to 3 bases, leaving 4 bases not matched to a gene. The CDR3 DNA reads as TGTGCCAGCAGTTTTAGCGGGGGCCTCTACAATGAGCAGTTCTTC. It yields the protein CASSFSGGLYNEQFF.

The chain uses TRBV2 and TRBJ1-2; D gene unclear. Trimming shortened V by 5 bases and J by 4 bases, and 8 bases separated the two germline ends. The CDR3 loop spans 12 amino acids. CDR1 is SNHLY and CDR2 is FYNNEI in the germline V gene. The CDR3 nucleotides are TGTGCCAGCAGTAGAGAGGGCTATGGCTACACCTTC. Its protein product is CASSREGYGYTF.

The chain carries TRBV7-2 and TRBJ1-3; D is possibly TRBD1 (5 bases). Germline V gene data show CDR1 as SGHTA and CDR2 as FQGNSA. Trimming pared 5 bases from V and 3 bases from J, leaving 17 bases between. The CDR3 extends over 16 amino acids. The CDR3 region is CASSAGPVRGGNTIYF. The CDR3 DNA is TGTGCCAGCAGCGCAGGGCCAGTTCGTGGTGGAAACACCATATATTTT.

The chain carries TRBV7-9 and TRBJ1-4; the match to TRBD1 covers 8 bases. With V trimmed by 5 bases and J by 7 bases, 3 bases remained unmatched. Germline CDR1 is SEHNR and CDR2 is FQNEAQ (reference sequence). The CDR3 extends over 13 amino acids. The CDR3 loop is CASSRDRSEKLFF. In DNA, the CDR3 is TGTGCCAGCAGCCGGGACAGGAGTGAAAAACTGTTTTTT. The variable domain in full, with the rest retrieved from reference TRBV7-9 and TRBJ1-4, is DTGVSQNPRHKITKRGQNVTFRCDPISEHNRLYWYRQTLGQGPEFLTYFQNEAQLEKSRLLSDRFSAERPKGSFSTLEIQRTEQGDSAMYLCASSRDRSEKLFFGSGTQLSVL.

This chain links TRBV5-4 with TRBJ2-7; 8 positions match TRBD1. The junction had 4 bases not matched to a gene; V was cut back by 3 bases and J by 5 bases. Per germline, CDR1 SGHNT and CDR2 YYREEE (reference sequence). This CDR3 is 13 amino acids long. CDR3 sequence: CASSSDRAHEQYF. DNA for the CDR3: TGTGCCAGCAGCTCGGACAGGGCCCACGAGCAGTACTTC.

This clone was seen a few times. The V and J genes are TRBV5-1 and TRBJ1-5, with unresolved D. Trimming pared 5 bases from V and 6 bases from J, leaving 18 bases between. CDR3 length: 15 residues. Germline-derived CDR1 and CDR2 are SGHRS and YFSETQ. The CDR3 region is CASSQTGSKGQPQHF. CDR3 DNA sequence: TGCGCCAGCAGTCAAACCGGGAGCAAGGGTCAGCCCCAGCATTTT.

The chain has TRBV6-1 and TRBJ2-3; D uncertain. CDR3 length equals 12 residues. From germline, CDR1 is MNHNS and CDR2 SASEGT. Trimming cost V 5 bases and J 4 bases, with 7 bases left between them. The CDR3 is CASSPVADTQYF. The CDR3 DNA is TGTGCCAGCAGTCCGGTGGCAGATACGCAGTATTTT.

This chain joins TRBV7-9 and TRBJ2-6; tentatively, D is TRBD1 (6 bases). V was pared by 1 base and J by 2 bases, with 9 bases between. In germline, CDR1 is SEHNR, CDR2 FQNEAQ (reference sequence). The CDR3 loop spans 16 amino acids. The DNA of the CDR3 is TGTGCCAGCAGCTTAGTGGGGGCCCCTGGGGCCAACGTCCTGACTTTC. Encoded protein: CASSLVGAPGANVLTF.

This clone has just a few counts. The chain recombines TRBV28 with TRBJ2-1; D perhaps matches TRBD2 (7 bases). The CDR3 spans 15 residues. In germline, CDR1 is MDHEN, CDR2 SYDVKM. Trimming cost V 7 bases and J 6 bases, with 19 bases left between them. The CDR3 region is CASTLRGGRRNEQFF. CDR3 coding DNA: TGTGCCAGCACCCTACGCGGGGGCCGTCGCAATGAGCAGTTCTTC.